This entry features one T cell receptor (beta chain) sequence. What it binds is unknown. The data were taken from a study of T cell responses to AZD1222 COVID-19 vaccine. Profiled with immunoSEQ multiplex PCR; TCRdb holds only in-frame clones, not every one. The table includes around 110,000 clones, roughly 91% detected once. Notes on the study in general: CD4 TCRs covered the whole spike, strongest at regions 160-218 and 743-854. Close to half of spike-specific TCRs reportedly recognize unmutated variant regions. Most donors were white British, females outnumbered males, and clonal diversity was possibly underestimated. AZD1222 recipients seropositive at baseline numbered only 5 to 7.

The V and J ends lost 7 bases and 2 bases respectively, with 11 bases between them. This CDR3 region has 13 residues. Germline lookup yields CDR1 LNHDA and CDR2 SQIVND (reference sequence). This receptor was taken from an adult who received the AZD1222 COVID-19 vaccine. This chain uses TRBV19 with TRBJ1-2; D perhaps matches TRBD1 (5 bases). The sample consisted of peripheral blood, taken 28 days after the second AZD1222 dose. Here the CDR3 DNA reads TGTGCCAGTATCCGGGGCTCAAACTATGGCTACACCTTC. Translated: CASIRGSNYGYTF.